The 5 T cell receptor beta chains presented below share a single source sample, sequenced in a study of OX40 agonist ivuxolimab in advanced cancers. Profiling relied on immunoSEQ multiplex PCR, and the TCRdb table lists in-frame clones only, not all of them. The sample holds approximately 66,000 clones; 85% are singletons and the top ten take about 0.76%. Sequenced material: CD4+ or CD8+ T cells sorted from blood, taken in a trial of the OX40 agonist ivuxolimab. The receptors stem from an adult with an advanced solid tumor such as melanoma, head and neck, liver or kidney cancer.

J is TRBJ2-5 and V is TRBV27; 12 positions agree with TRBD2. Trimming took 5 bases from V and 1 from J; bases not matched to a gene: 5. This CDR3 region has 16 residues. Germline V gene lookup returns CDR1 MNHEY and CDR2 SMNVEV (reference sequence). Written as DNA, the CDR3 is TGTGCCAGCAGTGCACGGACTAGCGGGGTCCAAGAGACCCAGTACTTC. Translation: CASSARTSGVQETQYF.

The chain carries TRBV11-2 and TRBJ2-7; the D gene could be TRBD1 or TRBD2 (6 bases each). CDR3 size: 15 residues. Looked up from germline, CDR1 is SGHAT and CDR2 is FQNNGV. Trimming left V 3 bases short and J 2 bases short, with 14 bases between. For the CDR3, the DNA is TGTGCCAGCAGCTTTGGGGGGCGGAGGGCCTACGAGCAGTACTTC. This gives the protein CASSFGGRRAYEQYF.

The chain combines TRBV30 with TRBJ1-4, with a tentative D call TRBD1 (5 bases). The CDR3 consists of 13 residues. Germline V gene data show CDR1 as GTSNPN and CDR2 as SVGIG (reference sequence). Trimming left V 3 bases short and J 8 bases short, with 13 bases between. The CDR3: CAWRRPGGEKLFF. In DNA, the CDR3 is TGTGCCTGGAGACGCCCGGGGGGAGAAAAACTGTTTTTT. Looking up the rest from reference TRBV30 and TRBJ1-4 gives the full variable domain: SQTIHQWPATLVQPVGSPLSLECTVEGTSNPNLYWYRQAAGRGLQLLFYSVGIGQISSEVPQNLSASRPQDRQFILSSKKLLLSDSGFYLCAWRRPGGEKLFFGSGTQLSVL.

The chain employs TRBV7-3 and TRBJ2-3, with 7 bases aligning to TRBD2. The CDR3 loop spans 15 amino acids. J lost 1 base, V lost 0 bases, and 1 base had no gene match. The germline V gene encodes CDR1 SGHTA and CDR2 FQGTGA. CDR3 sequence (DNA): TGTGCCAGCAGCTTAACGCGGGAGCGCACAGATACGCAGTATTTT. It is translated as CASSLTRERTDTQYF.

This clone was seen a single time. The chain recombines TRBV30 with TRBJ2-1; D is unresolved. CDR1 GTSNPN and CDR2 SVGIG come from the germline V gene (reference sequence). This CDR3 region has 14 residues. The ends were cut back, 0 bases at V and 6 bases at J, with 12 bases in the middle. The CDR3 nucleotides read TGTGCCTGGAGTGTTGGAACCCGCCTCAATGAGCAGTTCTTC. Translation: CAWSVGTRLNEQFF.